This T cell receptor beta chain was retrieved from a study of cytomegalovirus exposure and HLA in healthy donors. Study as a whole: The 130 or so validation repertoires used a platform that matched the one used for the approximately 690 first-cohort repertoires, as a later analysis reported.

V gave up 5 bases and J gave up 6 bases; unmatched junction bases: 10. The CDR3 covers 15 residues. Germline values: CDR1 LNHDA, CDR2 SQIVND (reference sequence). The assay was immunoSEQ multiplex PCR, and TCRdb's table has in-frame clones only and misses some. The sample has around 220,000 clones; about 86% are singletons. This TCR came from a woman aged 18-29 years in good health and CMV-seronegative. V gene TRBV19 combines with J gene TRBJ1-1, with TRBD1 identical over 9 bases. Sequencing was carried out using PBMCs. The CDR3 sequence is CASSDPGTGLAEAFF. The CDR3 nucleotides read TGTGCCAGTAGTGACCCAGGGACAGGGCTCGCTGAAGCTTTCTTT.